These 18 T cell receptor beta chains share one sample of origin, sequenced in a study of regulatory T cells in long-lasting Graves disease. Building of the TCR beta libraries involved iRepertoire HTBI primers and Arm-PCR of CDR3 regions. TCRdb recomputed calls from the multiplex PCR reads with MiXCR, one row per CDR3 protein. The data contain a few hundred thousand distinct CDR3 sequences, about 25% of them singletons. The time point: persistent/refractory GD, antithyroid drugs over 5 years with positive TRAb. RNA isolated from PBMCs was used to make the TCR library. Material: peripheral blood mononuclear cells (PBMCs), obtained when the disease was refractory, from a patient treated with antithyroid drugs. The receptors shown here come from a female donor with Graves disease.

The chain joins TRBV12-3 or TRBV12-4 to TRBJ1-2; 12 bases align to TRBD1. The V segment lost 8 bases and the J segment 4 bases; nucleotides outside the gene matches: 11. The CDR3 has 16 residues. The CDR3 loop is CASCTGTGGFRYGYTF. The CDR3, as DNA: TGTGCCAGCTGTACAGGGACAGGGGGCTTTCGCTATGGCTACACCTTC.

The sample holds a few counts of this clonotype. This chain connects TRBV29-1 to TRBJ2-1, with D maybe TRBD2 (6 bases). Trimming left V 6 bases short and J 4 bases short, with 16 bases between. Germline V gene data show CDR1 as SQVTM and CDR2 as ANQGSEA. The CDR3 runs to 14 residues. Written as DNA, the CDR3 is TGCAGCGTGAGACTAGTGCGCGATTACAATGAGCAGTTCTTC. This gives the protein CSVRLVRDYNEQFF.

This clonotype was detected only a few times. This chain uses TRBV5-5 with TRBJ2-7; the D gene is possibly TRBD2 (5 bases). V shed 1 base and J shed 3 bases, with 14 bases lying between them. Germline V gene lookup returns CDR1 SGHKS and CDR2 YYEKEE (reference sequence). CDR3 length equals 15 residues. CDR3 sequence reads: CASSLSDGMYYEQYF. The CDR3 DNA reads TGTGCCAGCAGCTTGAGCGACGGGATGTACTACGAGCAGTACTTC.

The genes are TRBV2 and TRBJ1-1; no firm D call. CDR1 is SNHLY and CDR2 is FYNNEI in the germline V gene. CDR3 length: 14 residues. Trimming left V 6 bases short and J 6 bases short, with 17 bases between. CDR3 protein: CASSLGGTSAEAFF. As DNA, the CDR3 is TGTGCCAGCAGCTTAGGTGGCACCAGTGCTGAAGCTTTCTTT.

In regard to this clonotype: This may be a read error: a much more frequent sequence differs by one nucleotide. This rearrangement joins TRBV28 to TRBJ2-1; 9 bases align to TRBD2. There are 16 residues in the CDR3. The V gene's germline CDR1 is MDHEN and CDR2 SYDVKM. CDR3 coding DNA: TGTGCCAGCAGTTTAAATAGCGGGAGTTCACGACGTGAGCGGTTCTTC. Translation gives CASSLNSGSSRRERFF.

This clonotype showed up just a few times. This chain connects TRBV20-1 to TRBJ2-7; 7 bases agree with TRBD2. The V gene's germline CDR1 is DFQATT and CDR2 SNEGSKA (reference sequence). This CDR3 is 14 amino acids long. After removal of 3 bases from V and 6 bases from J, the junction contained 11 bases not matched to a gene. The CDR3 loop reads CSASWPGGEREQYF. The CDR3, as DNA: TGCAGTGCTAGTTGGCCGGGAGGTGAGCGCGAGCAGTACTTC.

Here the CDR3 DNA reads TGTGCCAGCAGTTCCGCCGCGTGGGGGGACAGGGTTCGCCTAGCGGAAGCCGGGGAGCTGTTTTTT. It specifies CASSSAAWGDRVRLAEAGELFF. This chain uses TRBV12-3 or TRBV12-4 with TRBJ2-2; 9 nucleotides match TRBD1. This CDR3 has 22 residues. J gave up 6 bases and V 4 bases, and 27 bases lay outside the gene matches.

J is TRBJ2-7 and V is TRBV10-2; a weak D match, TRBD1 (5 bases). V lost 6 bases to trimming and J lost 0 bases, with 12 bases between them. CDR1 is WSHSY and CDR2 is SAAADI in the germline V gene. This CDR3 region has 14 residues. This CDR3 is CASRELGDSYEQYF. The CDR3 region has the DNA TGCGCCAGCAGGGAATTAGGGGACTCCTACGAGCAGTACTTC.

The chain couples TRBV4-1 to TRBJ2-5; 7 nucleotides line up with TRBD2. This CDR3 is 13 amino acids long. V shed 2 bases, J shed 5 bases, and the junction held 2 bases outside the gene matches. CDR1 is MGHRA, CDR2 YSYEKL, per germline. In DNA, the CDR3 is TGCGCCAGCAGCCAAAGCGGGGTGGAGACCCAGTACTTC. It is translated as CASSQSGVETQYF.

This clonotype occurred a few times. The chain employs TRBV7-8 and TRBJ2-3; 8 bases fit TRBD2. This CDR3 has 18 amino acids. With 5 bases clipped from V and 1 base from J, the junction kept 14 bases outside the gene matches. Germline V gene sequence: CDR1 SGHVS, CDR2 FQNEAQ. The CDR3 spells CASSRNIVGTSGTDTQYF. The CDR3 nucleotides read TGTGCCAGCAGCCGTAATATCGTCGGGACTAGTGGCACAGATACGCAGTATTTT.

The J gene is TRBJ1-2, the V gene TRBV19; unclear D gene. Germline CDR1 and CDR2: LNHDA and SQIVND (reference sequence). V was cut by 3 bases and J by 2 bases, with 19 bases left in between. This CDR3 contains 17 residues. For the CDR3, the DNA is TGTGCCAGTAGTATTACGGCCACAGCCGGGCGAAACTATGGCTACACCTTC. Protein product: CASSITATAGRNYGYTF. Full variable domain (remainder filled in from reference TRBV19 and TRBJ1-2): DGGITQSPKYLFRKEGQNVTLSCEQNLNHDAMYWYRQDPGQGLRLIYYSQIVNDFQKGDIAEGYSVSREKKESFPLTVTSAQKNPTAFYLCASSITATAGRNYGYTFGSGTRLTVV.

This clonotype was counted a few times. The CDR3 spells CAWSTSGRAPNEQFF. The CDR3, as DNA: TGTGCCTGGAGTACTAGCGGGAGGGCACCCAATGAGCAGTTCTTC. This chain links TRBV30 with TRBJ2-1; TRBD2 aligns across 13 bases. Trimming took 2 bases from V and 6 from J; bases not matched to a gene: 4. The germline gives CDR1 GTSNPN, CDR2 SVGIG (reference sequence). The CDR3 has 15 residues.

The chain combines TRBV12-3 or TRBV12-4 with TRBJ2-1; 8 bases agree with TRBD2. J was trimmed by 8 bases and V by 10 bases; bases with no gene match: 13. The CDR3 totals 14 residues. In DNA form, the CDR3 reads TGTGCCACGGGACCGGGACTAGAATCGGATGAGCAGTTCTTC. Encoded protein: CATGPGLESDEQFF.

This clonotype was recorded many times. The rearrangement joins TRBV3-1 to TRBJ1-1, with no clear D. CDR3 length: 11 amino acids. The germline V gene has CDR1 LGHDT and CDR2 YNNKEL (reference sequence). V was cut by 7 bases and J by 4 bases, with 7 bases left in between. The CDR3 here is CASIGSTEAFF. The CDR3 DNA sequence: TGTGCCAGCATAGGTAGCACTGAAGCTTTCTTT.

The chain recombines TRBV6-1 with TRBJ2-5; TRBD1 is a possible D gene (5 bases). The CDR3 runs to 14 residues. V was shortened by 1 base and J by 4 bases, with 10 bases between the two germline ends. The germline V gene has CDR1 MNHNS and CDR2 SASEGT. As DNA, the CDR3 is TGTGCCAGCAGTGAAGGGACAATCGGAGAGACCCAGTACTTC. It yields the protein CASSEGTIGETQYF.

In its sample, this clonotype was seen many times. CDR3 region: CASSGVGQSSYNEQFF. The CDR3 coding sequence is TGTGCCAGCAGTGGGGTGGGGCAGAGCTCCTACAATGAGCAGTTCTTC. The rearrangement uses TRBV6-1 and TRBJ2-1; possible D gene TRBD1, 5 bases. With 4 bases removed from V and 0 bases from J, the gap between germline ends came to 13 bases. Germline V gene sequence: CDR1 MNHNS, CDR2 SASEGT. CDR3 length equals 16 residues.

The chain recombines TRBV14 with TRBJ2-3, with D perhaps TRBD1 (6 bases). The V gene lost 1 base and the J gene lost 0 bases, with 11 bases spanning the gap. Germline V lookup: CDR1 SGHDN, CDR2 FVKESK. The CDR3 covers 16 residues. CDR3: CASSQVRGISTDTQYF. CDR3 nucleotides: TGTGCCAGCAGCCAAGTTAGGGGGATCAGCACAGATACGCAGTATTTT.

This clonotype showed up many times. The chain uses TRBV7-2 and TRBJ1-2; D not resolved. Germline lookup yields CDR1 SGHTA and CDR2 FQGNSA. This CDR3 region has 16 residues. The ends were cut back, 4 bases at V and 0 bases at J, with 15 bases in the middle. Written as DNA, the CDR3 is TGTGCCAGCAGCTCCCCCGGAGCCGATACTAACTATGGCTACACCTTC. It codes for CASSSPGADTNYGYTF.